The rows below give T cell receptor beta chains drawn from one sample of a study of early T cells in non-severe SARS-CoV-2 infection. Each CDR3 protein gets one entry after TCRdb re-called the 5' RACE reads with MiXCR. The data show 65,000 to 95,000 distinct CDR3 sequences, approximately 12% seen once. The sample was whole blood, taken at baseline. All receptors come from an adult who was a healthcare worker with PCR-confirmed SARS-CoV-2 infection or an uninfected control (not recorded which). The donor label of this sample is uncertain. CDR3s include the opening cysteine and the closing phenylalanine or tryptophan. The order of the fields is D gene, clone size, J gene, V gene, CDR3 length, CDR3 DNA, CDR3 protein. D genes are given only for firm matches. The size entry is marked missing in some rows and otherwise reads once, few, many or a size class.

d_gene: .
abundance: .
j_gene: TRBJ1-2
v_gene: TRBV18
len: 17
CDR3nt: TGTGCCAGCTCGTCCCAGCGGGGGCCTGGATCTAACTATGGCTACACCTTC
CDR3aa: CASSSQRGPGSNYGYTF

d_gene: .
abundance: .
j_gene: TRBJ2-1
v_gene: TRBV11-2
len: 12
CDR3nt: TGTGCCAGCAGTCTCGGGGGTCGTGAGCAGTTCTTC
CDR3aa: CASSLGGREQFF

d_gene: .
abundance: few
j_gene: TRBJ2-3
v_gene: TRBV14
len: 16
CDR3nt: TGTGCCAGCAGCCAAGTCTACACAGGGAGCACAGATACGCAGTATTTT
CDR3aa: CASSQVYTGSTDTQYF

d_gene: TRBD2
abundance: .
j_gene: TRBJ2-5
v_gene: TRBV20-1
len: 15
CDR3nt: TGCAGTGCTAGCCGGACTAGCGGGATCCAAGAGACCCAGTACTTC
CDR3aa: CSASRTSGIQETQYF

d_gene: .
abundance: many
j_gene: TRBJ1-1
v_gene: TRBV12-3/TRBV12-4
len: 13
CDR3nt: TGTGCCAGCAGTTTCTACAAGAACACTGAAGCTTTCTTT
CDR3aa: CASSFYKNTEAFF

d_gene: .
abundance: .
j_gene: TRBJ2-1
v_gene: TRBV4-1
len: 12
CDR3nt: TGCGCCAGCAGCTACACCCTAGCGGAGCAGTTCTTC
CDR3aa: CASSYTLAEQFF

d_gene: .
abundance: .
j_gene: TRBJ1-5
v_gene: TRBV7-9
len: 15
CDR3nt: TGTGCCAGCAGCTTAGCGGGATACGGCAATCAGCCCCAGCATTTT
CDR3aa: CASSLAGYGNQPQHF

d_gene: .
abundance: many
j_gene: TRBJ2-2
v_gene: TRBV7-6
len: 17
CDR3nt: TGTGCCAGCAGCTTAGCGCCCCGTTGGTTGGGGACCGGGGAGCTGTTTTTT
CDR3aa: CASSLAPRWLGTGELFF

d_gene: TRBD2
abundance: few
j_gene: TRBJ2-1
v_gene: TRBV6-2/TRBV6-3
len: 14
CDR3nt: TGTGCCAGCAGTTCAGCGGGGGGGCTGGATGAGCAGTTCTTC
CDR3aa: CASSSAGGLDEQFF

d_gene: .
abundance: few
j_gene: TRBJ1-3
v_gene: TRBV10-3
len: 14
CDR3nt: TGTGCCACCCGGGGGTTTGCCTCTGGAAACACCATATATTTT
CDR3aa: CATRGFASGNTIYF

d_gene: .
abundance: few
j_gene: TRBJ2-7
v_gene: TRBV29-1
len: 17
CDR3nt: TGCAGCGTTGAACAGCGCGTGAGGGCAGGAAAGTCATACGAGCAGTACTTC
CDR3aa: CSVEQRVRAGKSYEQYF

d_gene: TRBD2
abundance: many
j_gene: TRBJ2-1
v_gene: TRBV2
len: 15
CDR3nt: TGTGCCAGCAGCTTAGCGGGGGGCTCCTACAATGAGCAGTTCTTC
CDR3aa: CASSLAGGSYNEQFF

d_gene: TRBD1
abundance: .
j_gene: TRBJ2-5
v_gene: TRBV6-2/TRBV6-3
len: 11
CDR3nt: TGTGCCAACGGACAGGGAGAGACCCAGTACTTC
CDR3aa: CANGQGETQYF

d_gene: TRBD2
abundance: few
j_gene: TRBJ2-1
v_gene: TRBV14
len: 16
CDR3nt: TGTGCCAGCAGCCGAACTAGCGGCAACTCCTACAATGAGCAGTTCTTC
CDR3aa: CASSRTSGNSYNEQFF

d_gene: .
abundance: .
j_gene: TRBJ2-3
v_gene: TRBV6-1
len: 16
CDR3nt: TGTGCCAGCAGTGAGGGACGGATGTCAGGCACAGATACGCAGTATTTT
CDR3aa: CASSEGRMSGTDTQYF

d_gene: .
abundance: .
j_gene: TRBJ2-3
v_gene: TRBV20-1
len: 14
CDR3nt: TGCAGTGCCCCGACTGTAAGGGGGGCCTATACGCAGTATTTT
CDR3aa: CSAPTVRGAYTQYF

d_gene: .
abundance: once
j_gene: TRBJ2-1
v_gene: TRBV27
len: 15
CDR3nt: TGTGCCAGCAGTTACCGACGGACCGTTGTCAATGAGCAGTTCTTC
CDR3aa: CASSYRRTVVNEQFF

d_gene: .
abundance: many
j_gene: TRBJ2-7
v_gene: TRBV12-3/TRBV12-4
len: 13
CDR3nt: TGTGCCAGCAGTTTTCAGCGGTCTCCCCGGCAGTACTTC
CDR3aa: CASSFQRSPRQYF

d_gene: .
abundance: .
j_gene: TRBJ2-7
v_gene: TRBV7-7
len: 13
CDR3nt: TGTGCCAGCAGCGCTGACAGACTTCGGGAGCAGTACTTC
CDR3aa: CASSADRLREQYF

d_gene: .
abundance: medium-sized
j_gene: TRBJ1-1
v_gene: TRBV2
len: 13
CDR3nt: TGTGCCAGCAGTGGGAACGGGGACACTGAAGCTTTCTTT
CDR3aa: CASSGNGDTEAFF

d_gene: TRBD1
abundance: few
j_gene: TRBJ2-2
v_gene: TRBV25-1
len: 16
CDR3nt: TGTGCCAGCAGTGAATTTGGGACAGGGGGTGACGGGGAGCTGTTTTTT
CDR3aa: CASSEFGTGGDGELFF

d_gene: TRBD1
abundance: many
j_gene: TRBJ2-7
v_gene: TRBV6-1
len: 16
CDR3nt: TGTGCCAGCAGCGGAGAATCGGACAGGATCAGCTACGAGCAGTACTTC
CDR3aa: CASSGESDRISYEQYF

d_gene: TRBD2
abundance: many
j_gene: TRBJ2-4
v_gene: TRBV5-4
len: 14
CDR3nt: TGTGCCAGCAGTGTGCGGGGGGGCCGAAACATTCAGTACTTC
CDR3aa: CASSVRGGRNIQYF

d_gene: .
abundance: many
j_gene: TRBJ1-4
v_gene: TRBV6-2/TRBV6-3
len: 17
CDR3nt: TGTGCCAGCAGTTCCGAAAGAACCGGGACCTACGACCGAAAACTGTTTTTT
CDR3aa: CASSSERTGTYDRKLFF

d_gene: .
abundance: .
j_gene: TRBJ1-2
v_gene: TRBV6-5
len: 12
CDR3nt: TGTGCCAGCACCGAGGACGGATATGGCTACACCTTC
CDR3aa: CASTEDGYGYTF

d_gene: .
abundance: few
j_gene: TRBJ2-7
v_gene: TRBV29-1
len: 12
CDR3nt: TGCAGCGTTGAAGTATCTAGCACCGAGCAGTACTTC
CDR3aa: CSVEVSSTEQYF

d_gene: TRBD1
abundance: few
j_gene: TRBJ2-7
v_gene: TRBV7-8
len: 16
CDR3nt: TGTGCCAGCAGCAAAACCCTCCGGGACAGGGTCCACGAGCAGTACTTC
CDR3aa: CASSKTLRDRVHEQYF

d_gene: .
abundance: .
j_gene: TRBJ2-3
v_gene: TRBV4-3
len: 16
CDR3nt: TGCGCCAGCAGCCAAGCTTACCGGGGCGGCACAGATACGCAGTATTTT
CDR3aa: CASSQAYRGGTDTQYF

d_gene: .
abundance: few
j_gene: TRBJ2-1
v_gene: TRBV4-3
len: 13
CDR3nt: TGCGCCAGCAGCCAAGGAGTCTACAATGAGCAGTTCTTC
CDR3aa: CASSQGVYNEQFF

d_gene: .
abundance: .
j_gene: TRBJ2-1
v_gene: TRBV9
len: 13
CDR3nt: TGTGCCAGCAGCGTAGGTCAGGGCAATGAGCAGTTCTTC
CDR3aa: CASSVGQGNEQFF

d_gene: .
abundance: .
j_gene: TRBJ2-5
v_gene: TRBV10-1
len: 14
CDR3nt: TGCGCCAGCAGTGAGTCTGGCCAGCTAGAGACCCAGTACTTC
CDR3aa: CASSESGQLETQYF

d_gene: .
abundance: .
j_gene: TRBJ2-5
v_gene: TRBV7-3
len: 17
CDR3nt: TGTGCCAGCAGCTTAACAAAGGTCTCGAGGGTCCGGGAGACCCAGTACTTC
CDR3aa: CASSLTKVSRVRETQYF

d_gene: .
abundance: few
j_gene: TRBJ1-2
v_gene: TRBV4-3
len: 14
CDR3nt: TGCGCCAGCAGCCAAGGACAGCGCGACTATGGCTACACCTTC
CDR3aa: CASSQGQRDYGYTF

d_gene: .
abundance: .
j_gene: TRBJ1-2
v_gene: TRBV5-6
len: 13
CDR3nt: TGTGCCAGCAGCCACGACAGGATCTATGGCTACACCTTC
CDR3aa: CASSHDRIYGYTF

d_gene: TRBD1
abundance: .
j_gene: TRBJ2-5
v_gene: TRBV29-1
len: 16
CDR3nt: TGCAGCGTTGCCCACCCGGGCAGGGGGCCTGAAGAGACCCAGTACTTC
CDR3aa: CSVAHPGRGPEETQYF

d_gene: .
abundance: few
j_gene: TRBJ2-7
v_gene: TRBV6-1
len: 10
CDR3nt: TGTGCCAGCATGGACGGCGAGCAGTACTTC
CDR3aa: CASMDGEQYF

d_gene: .
abundance: many
j_gene: TRBJ2-1
v_gene: TRBV4-3
len: 14
CDR3nt: TGCGCCAGCAGCCAATCGGTGAGGGGGGGTGAGCAGTTCTTC
CDR3aa: CASSQSVRGGEQFF

d_gene: TRBD2
abundance: few
j_gene: TRBJ2-7
v_gene: TRBV18
len: 15
CDR3nt: TGTGCCAGCTCACCACCAATAAGCGGGGCCTACGAGCAGTACTTC
CDR3aa: CASSPPISGAYEQYF

d_gene: TRBD1
abundance: .
j_gene: TRBJ2-2
v_gene: TRBV7-3
len: 15
CDR3nt: TGTGCCAGCAGCTTGGACAGGGGTAACACCGGGGAGCTGTTTTTT
CDR3aa: CASSLDRGNTGELFF

d_gene: .
abundance: .
j_gene: TRBJ2-3
v_gene: TRBV20-1
len: 12
CDR3nt: TGCAGTGCTAGCGGAATCACAGATACGCAGTATTTT
CDR3aa: CSASGITDTQYF

d_gene: .
abundance: many
j_gene: TRBJ2-5
v_gene: TRBV20-1
len: 15
CDR3nt: TGCAGTGCTCATTTTTTCGGGGGGCTGACAGAGACCCAGTACTTC
CDR3aa: CSAHFFGGLTETQYF

d_gene: .
abundance: .
j_gene: TRBJ1-5
v_gene: TRBV3-1
len: 14
CDR3nt: TGTGCCAGCAGCCAAGACATATCGGGGAAGCCCCAGCATTTT
CDR3aa: CASSQDISGKPQHF

d_gene: TRBD2
abundance: .
j_gene: TRBJ2-1
v_gene: TRBV6-1
len: 13
CDR3nt: TGTGCCAGCACTCGGGAAACCCTAGCGGGGGAGTTCTTC
CDR3aa: CASTRETLAGEFF

d_gene: .
abundance: few
j_gene: TRBJ2-5
v_gene: TRBV5-6
len: 13
CDR3nt: TGTGCCAGCAGCTTTTGGGGGGAGGAGACCCAGTACTTC
CDR3aa: CASSFWGEETQYF

d_gene: .
abundance: many
j_gene: TRBJ1-1
v_gene: TRBV5-1
len: 15
CDR3nt: TGCGCCAGCAGCTTGGAGGGGCAGCGGAACACTGAAGCTTTCTTT
CDR3aa: CASSLEGQRNTEAFF

d_gene: .
abundance: .
j_gene: TRBJ2-2
v_gene: TRBV12-3/TRBV12-4
len: 14
CDR3nt: TGTGCCAGCAGTGCCCTCCTTAACACCGGGGAGCTGTTTTTT
CDR3aa: CASSALLNTGELFF

d_gene: TRBD2
abundance: many
j_gene: TRBJ2-7
v_gene: TRBV20-1
len: 15
CDR3nt: TGCAGTGCTAGAGGTCTAGCGGGGGCCCTCTACGAGCAGTACTTC
CDR3aa: CSARGLAGALYEQYF

d_gene: TRBD1
abundance: .
j_gene: TRBJ1-2
v_gene: TRBV20-1
len: 12
CDR3nt: TGCAGTGCTAGAGATGACAGGGATGGCTACACCTTC
CDR3aa: CSARDDRDGYTF

d_gene: .
abundance: many
j_gene: TRBJ1-6
v_gene: TRBV20-1
len: 15
CDR3nt: TGCAGTGCCTCTCGCGGGCAGGGCTATAATTCACCCCTCCACTTT
CDR3aa: CSASRGQGYNSPLHF

d_gene: .
abundance: many
j_gene: TRBJ2-5
v_gene: TRBV18
len: 13
CDR3nt: TGTGCCAGCTCACCCCCGGGGCAAGAGACCCAGTACTTC
CDR3aa: CASSPPGQETQYF

d_gene: .
abundance: few
j_gene: TRBJ1-2
v_gene: TRBV29-1
len: 14
CDR3nt: TGCAGCGTTGTATTGGGGCTCGGGGGCTATGGCTACACCTTC
CDR3aa: CSVVLGLGGYGYTF

d_gene: .
abundance: few
j_gene: TRBJ1-3
v_gene: TRBV19
len: 17
CDR3nt: TGTGCCAGTAGTTCCCGACAGGCACTTCTCTCTGGAAACACCATATATTTT
CDR3aa: CASSSRQALLSGNTIYF

d_gene: TRBD1
abundance: few
j_gene: TRBJ2-3
v_gene: TRBV5-1
len: 15
CDR3nt: TGCGCCAGCGCAAACGCCGGGACAGGCACAGATACGCAGTATTTT
CDR3aa: CASANAGTGTDTQYF

d_gene: TRBD2
abundance: .
j_gene: TRBJ2-2
v_gene: TRBV6-4
len: 16
CDR3nt: TGTGCCAGCAGTGATCAACGGGGGGGCGACACCGGGGAGCTGTTTTTT
CDR3aa: CASSDQRGGDTGELFF

d_gene: .
abundance: .
j_gene: TRBJ2-3
v_gene: TRBV7-7
len: 15
CDR3nt: TGTGCCAGCAGCTTAGAACCGGGGCGCACAGATACGCAGTATTTT
CDR3aa: CASSLEPGRTDTQYF

d_gene: .
abundance: many
j_gene: TRBJ2-3
v_gene: TRBV20-1
len: 13
CDR3nt: TGCAGTGCTAGATCTGGGGGGCCAGATACGCAGTATTTT
CDR3aa: CSARSGGPDTQYF

d_gene: TRBD1
abundance: many
j_gene: TRBJ1-2
v_gene: TRBV12-3/TRBV12-4
len: 13
CDR3nt: TGTGCCAGCAGTAGGGACAGGAGGAATGGCTACACCTTC
CDR3aa: CASSRDRRNGYTF